Listed here are 21 T cell receptor beta chains from one sample, sequenced in a study of blood T cell repertoires in COVID-19. TCRdb's table, derived via immunoSEQ multiplex PCR, lists solely in-frame clones and lacks some. Of fewer than 200,000 clones listed, roughly 80% are singletons. The sequenced sample was PBMCs or T cells enriched from blood (not recorded which). The source is a woman aged 40 to 50 with acute COVID-19.

This clone was found a few times. This chain links TRBV6-2 or TRBV6-3 with TRBJ2-3; TRBD2 might be the D (6 bases). Germline V lookup: CDR1 MNHEY, CDR2 SVGEGT. The CDR3 extends over 16 amino acids. The germline V and J ends were trimmed by 0 bases and 2 bases, with 12 bases remaining between them. The CDR3 sequence is CASSYSASDHTDTQYF. The CDR3 nucleotides are TGTGCCAGCAGTTACTCGGCTAGCGACCACACAGATACGCAGTATTTT.

This clone was detected once. The V and J genes are TRBV11-3 and TRBJ2-5; tentative D call: TRBD2 (5 bases). The CDR3 contains 15 residues. CDR1 is SGHNT and CDR2 is YENEEA in the germline V gene. V was cut by 4 bases and J by 2 bases, with 14 bases left in between. CDR3 bases: TGTGCCAGCAGCTCTCCGGCTAGCTTGCAAGAGACCCAGTACTTC. Amino acids: CASSSPASLQETQYF.

The rearrangement links TRBV27 to TRBJ2-7; TRBD2 matches at 9 bases. V lost 7 bases and J lost 5; bases outside the gene matches: 9. The length of the CDR3 is 14 residues. Germline values: CDR1 MNHEY, CDR2 SMNVEV (reference sequence). CDR3 protein: CASKRAGGLDEQYF. In DNA, the CDR3 is TGTGCCAGCAAAAGAGCGGGAGGTTTAGACGAGCAGTACTTC.

The rearrangement uses TRBV19 and TRBJ2-2, with 8 bases aligning to TRBD2. Germline V CDR1 and CDR2: LNHDA, SQIVND (reference sequence). J was trimmed by 2 bases and V by 5 bases; bases with no gene match: 10. This CDR3 comprises 17 residues. Written as DNA, the CDR3 is TGTGCCAGTAGTCCCCCCGGGAGGGGTCGAAACACCGGGGAGCTGTTTTTT. Its translation is CASSPPGRGRNTGELFF.

J is TRBJ1-1 and V is TRBV27, with 8 positions matching TRBD1. Germline-derived CDR1 and CDR2 are MNHEY and SMNVEV (reference sequence). This CDR3 is 16 amino acids long. The ends lost 3 bases at V and 6 bases at J; junction bases unmatched: 12. The CDR3 region has the DNA TGTGCCAGCAGTTTTAACGATGGACAGGGATACGCTGAAGCTTTCTTT. Its protein product is CASSFNDGQGYAEAFF.

V and J are TRBV19 and TRBJ1-1; tentative D call: TRBD1 (6 bases). Germline V CDR1 and CDR2: LNHDA, SQIVND (reference sequence). The CDR3 contains 12 residues. V was pared by 9 bases and J by 1 base, with 9 bases between. The CDR3 nucleotides are TGTGCCAGCGGGACACCGAACACTGAAGCTTTCTTT. It is translated as CASGTPNTEAFF.

The chain employs TRBV19 and TRBJ2-3, with 9 bases that match TRBD1. The junction had 4 bases not matched to a gene; V was cut back by 5 bases and J by 4 bases. Germline values: CDR1 LNHDA, CDR2 SQIVND (reference sequence). CDR3 length: 14 amino acids. The CDR3 DNA reads as TGTGCCAGTAGTGGGACAGGGACGGCAGATACGCAGTATTTT. Residues: CASSGTGTADTQYF.

The J gene is TRBJ2-7, the V gene TRBV14; 8 bases fit TRBD1. J gave up 5 bases and V 1 base, and 7 bases lay outside the gene matches. The CDR3 length is 15 residues. Germline lookup yields CDR1 SGHDN and CDR2 FVKESK. CDR3 amino acids: CASSQGVVRGHEQYF. The CDR3 DNA reads TGTGCCAGCAGCCAAGGAGTAGTCAGGGGGCACGAGCAGTACTTC.

V gene TRBV5-4 combines with J gene TRBJ2-2; unclear D gene. The CDR3 length is 16 residues. V was cut by 0 bases and J by 5 bases, with 14 bases left in between. CDR1 and CDR2 from the germline V gene are SGHNT and YYREEE (reference sequence). This CDR3 is CASSLEAARLTGELFF. The CDR3, as DNA: TGTGCCAGCAGCTTGGAGGCGGCCCGTCTGACCGGGGAGCTGTTTTTT. The full variable domain, completed using reference TRBV5-4 and TRBJ2-2, is ETGVTQSPTHLIKTRGQQVTLRCSSQSGHNTVSWYQQALGQGPQFIFQYYREEENGRGNFPPRFSGLQFPNYSSELNVNALELDDSALYLCASSLEAARLTGELFFGEGSRLTVL.

The chain couples TRBV9 to TRBJ2-5; 7 bases align to TRBD2. Losses at the gene ends were 0 bases for V and 5 bases for J; bases not matched to a gene: 7. The germline CDR1 and CDR2 sequences are SGDLS and YYNGEE. The CDR3 runs 15 residues. This CDR3 reads CASSVVGIGGETQYF. The CDR3 coding sequence is TGTGCCAGCAGCGTAGTCGGCATCGGGGGGGAGACCCAGTACTTC. Full variable domain (rest looked up from reference TRBV9 and TRBJ2-5): DSGVTQTPKHLITATGQRVTLRCSPRSGDLSVYWYQQSLDQGLQFLIQYYNGEERAKGNILERFSAQQFPDLHSELNLSSLELGDSALYFCASSVVGIGGETQYFGPGTRLLVL.

The CDR3 region has the DNA TGTGCCAGCAGTTTTGGGGGCGCTGTTGGAAACACCATATATTTT. This encodes CASSFGGAVGNTIYF. This chain uses TRBV28 with TRBJ1-3; tentative D call: TRBD1 (6 bases). Trimming took off 3 bases at V and 3 bases at J, with 12 bases between the two ends. CDR1 is MDHEN and CDR2 is SYDVKM in the germline V gene. This CDR3 is 15 amino acids long.

The chain couples TRBV15 to TRBJ1-2; 7 bases fit TRBD1. V trimming: 0 bases; J trimming: 3 bases; junction bases outside the gene matches: 7. The CDR3 extends over 16 amino acids. Germline assignment: CDR1 LNHNV and CDR2 YYDKDF (reference sequence). The CDR3 sequence is CATSRDRRGQDYGYTF. CDR3 nucleotide sequence: TGTGCCACCAGCAGAGATAGGAGGGGGCAAGACTATGGCTACACCTTC. Complete variable domain (other parts from reference TRBV15 and TRBJ1-2): DAMVIQNPRYQVTQFGKPVTLSCSQTLNHNVMYWYQQKSSQAPKLLFHYYDKDFNNEADTPDNFQSRRPNTSFCFLDIRSPGLGDTAMYLCATSRDRRGQDYGYTFGSGTRLTVV.

This clone was detected only a few times. The V and J genes are TRBV29-1 and TRBJ2-1; TRBD2 agrees at 12 bases. Trimming removed 5 bases from V and 3 bases from J; junction bases left unmatched: 8. In germline, CDR1 is SQVTM, CDR2 ANQGSEA. This CDR3 is built from 16 residues. CDR3 loop: CSVRTSGIIGYNEQFF. The CDR3 DNA reads TGCAGCGTTAGGACTAGCGGGATTATAGGCTACAATGAGCAGTTCTTC.

V gene TRBV18 combines with J gene TRBJ2-1; tentative D call: TRBD1 (6 bases). The CDR3 consists of 15 residues. Germline CDR1 and CDR2: KGHSH and LQKENI. Deletions cut 3 bases from V and 5 bases from J, with 14 bases between. This chain's CDR3 is CASSPQGYRNNEQFF. In DNA form, the CDR3 reads TGTGCCAGCTCACCTCAGGGGTACAGGAACAATGAGCAGTTCTTC.

The V call is TRBV27, the J call TRBJ1-5, with D possibly being TRBD1 (5 bases). CDR1 and CDR2 from the germline V gene are MNHEY and SMNVEV (reference sequence). Trimming stripped 3 bases from V and 4 bases from J, with 10 bases between. The CDR3 covers 14 residues. Here the CDR3 DNA reads TGTGCCAGCAGTTTTGGGGCAGGGAATCAGCCCCAGCATTTT. This encodes CASSFGAGNQPQHF.

This chain connects TRBV7-2 to TRBJ1-2; D may be TRBD1 (5 bases). The CDR3 spans 18 residues. Trimming took off 0 bases at V and 8 bases at J, with 25 bases between the two ends. Germline CDR1 and CDR2: SGHTA and FQGNSA. Here the CDR3 reads CASSLARPSGGASRGYTF. The CDR3, as DNA: TGTGCCAGCAGCTTAGCGAGGCCCTCGGGGGGTGCCTCGCGGGGCTACACCTTC.

The chain carries TRBV7-8 and TRBJ1-1; TRBD1 aligns across 10 bases. This CDR3 has 17 amino acids. V lost 5 bases to trimming and J lost 3 bases; unmatched junction nucleotides: 12. The V gene's germline CDR1 is SGHVS and CDR2 FQNEAQ. CDR3 sequence (DNA): TGTGCCAGCAGCGTCCGACAGGGGGCTATGTCGCACACTGAAGCTTTCTTT. Residues: CASSVRQGAMSHTEAFF.

The rearrangement links TRBV7-2 to TRBJ2-7; a weak D match, TRBD2 (6 bases). The CDR3 runs to 15 residues. From germline, CDR1 is SGHTA and CDR2 FQGNSA. V lost 2 bases and J 3 bases, leaving 14 bases between the germline ends. For the CDR3, the DNA is TGTGCCAGCAGCTTAACCCCTAGCGCCAACTACGAGCAGTACTTC. It is translated as CASSLTPSANYEQYF.

The chain couples TRBV11-2 to TRBJ2-1; 8 nucleotides align to TRBD2. V shed 0 bases and J 7 bases; nucleotides not matched to a gene: 5. Germline CDR1 and CDR2: SGHAT and FQNNGV. The CDR3 has 15 residues. The CDR3 DNA follows: TGTGCCAGCAGCTTAGATCCCGGGAGGGGTAATGAGCAGTTCTTC. Protein: CASSLDPGRGNEQFF.

The sample holds one count of this clone. The rearrangement uses TRBV6-5 and TRBJ1-5; D is possibly TRBD1 (5 bases). Germline values: CDR1 MNHEY, CDR2 SVGAGI. The CDR3 has 13 amino acids. Trimming took off 5 bases at V and 7 bases at J, with 12 bases between the two ends. The CDR3 nucleotides are TGTGCCAGCAGTATTCAGGGCGGACAGCCCCAGCATTTT. Amino acid sequence: CASSIQGGQPQHF.

The rearrangement joins TRBV5-4 to TRBJ2-4, with a weak D call TRBD1 (6 bases). The V and J ends lost 3 bases and 0 bases respectively, with 16 bases between them. This CDR3 is 17 amino acids long. In germline, CDR1 is SGHNT, CDR2 YYREEE (reference sequence). The CDR3 is CASSSKVGALAKNIQYF. CDR3 DNA sequence: TGTGCCAGCAGCTCAAAGGTGGGGGCGCTAGCCAAAAACATTCAGTACTTC.